The entry below gives a single T cell receptor (beta chain) sequence along with its context. This record belongs to a study of blood T cell repertoires in COVID-19. Original processing notes: The assay estimated nucleated cells by amplifying reference gene primers. Profiling relied on immunoSEQ multiplex PCR, and the TCRdb table lists in-frame clones only, not all of them. V and J calls and clone size are those listed in that table; D and trimming were worked out from the DNA. The sample lists some 180,000 clones, roughly three quarters seen once, with 13% to 15% in the top ten. The CDR3 spans 11 residues. With 6 bases removed from V and 3 bases from J, the gap between germline ends came to 6 bases. Germline-derived CDR1 and CDR2 are WSHSY and SAAADI. Cohort assignment relied on participant-reported clinical history.

This clonotype originated in a man aged 60 to 69 who had been exposed to COVID-19. This sequence joins TRBV10-2 and TRBJ2-7; a possible D gene is TRBD1 (5 bases). Sequencing was done on a sample of PBMCs or T cells enriched from blood (not recorded which). Written as DNA, the CDR3 is TGCGCCAGCAGGGACAACTACGAGCAGTACTTC. It is translated as CASRDNYEQYF.